This entry lists 18 T cell receptor beta chains sequenced from one sample in a study of blood T cells in healthy people across ages. The use of a sample-barcoded 5' primer and a J-beta primer mix characterized a second PCR of 7 to 11 cycles. TCRdb redid the calling of the 5' RACE reads with MiXCR, one entry per CDR3 protein. The sample includes 1.5 million to 2 million distinct CDR3 sequences, around 36% seen only once; the top ten take 11%. The specimen was blood. Receptors were obtained from a woman aged 25 to 39 in good health.

The sample holds a few counts of this clonotype. The DNA for the CDR3 is TGTGCCAGCAGCGATGGACTAGCGGGGGGGCTGGGGGAGACCCAGTACTTC. Translating it yields CASSDGLAGGLGETQYF. The V call is TRBV9, the J call TRBJ2-5; 15 bases match TRBD2. J lost 5 bases, V lost 3 bases, and 8 bases had no gene match. Germline V gene data show CDR1 as SGDLS and CDR2 as YYNGEE. CDR3 length: 17 amino acids.

CDR3 region: CASSAQAGGLYNEQFF. The DNA for the CDR3 is TGTGCCAGCAGCGCCCAAGCGGGAGGTTTATACAATGAGCAGTTCTTC. V and J are TRBV7-9 and TRBJ2-1; TRBD2 matches 9 bases. The length of the CDR3 is 16 residues. Looked up from germline, CDR1 is SEHNR and CDR2 is FQNEAQ (reference sequence). V shed 5 bases, J shed 4 bases, and the junction held 9 bases outside the gene matches.

This clonotype occurred a few times. The chain joins TRBV27 to TRBJ2-7; the D call may be TRBD1 or TRBD2 (5 bases each). Trimming shortened V by 5 bases and J by 4 bases, and 18 bases separated the two germline ends. CDR3 length equals 15 residues. CDR1 is MNHEY and CDR2 is SMNVEV in the germline V gene (reference sequence). The CDR3 is CASSRDLGLRYEQYF. The CDR3 DNA is TGTGCCAGCAGTAGGGACCTGGGGCTTCGGTACGAGCAGTACTTC.

This clonotype occurred many times. The chain links TRBV12-3 or TRBV12-4 to TRBJ1-6; 9 bases are shared with TRBD1. The length of the CDR3 is 14 residues. Losses at the gene ends were 3 bases for V and 7 bases for J; bases not matched to a gene: 1. The CDR3 bases are TGTGCCAGCAGTTTCGGGACAGGGAATTCACCCCTCCACTTT. It translates to CASSFGTGNSPLHF.

A few counts support this clonotype. The chain uses TRBV9 and TRBJ2-3; D is ambiguous. This CDR3 has 12 amino acids. From germline, CDR1 is SGDLS and CDR2 YYNGEE. V was trimmed by 3 bases and J by 6 bases, leaving 8 bases between them. The CDR3 nucleotides read TGTGCCAGCAGCGCATCCTACGATACGCAGTATTTT. It codes for CASSASYDTQYF.

This clonotype was detected a few times. V usage is TRBV12-3 or TRBV12-4 and J usage is TRBJ2-7; 7 nucleotides match TRBD1. The V gene end was trimmed by 3 bases and the J gene end by 7 bases; junction bases not matched to a gene: 12. This CDR3 has 15 residues. DNA of the CDR3: TGTGCCAGCAGTTTGAGGCAGGGGGTTCGTCTTGAGCAGTACTTC. Translated, it gives CASSLRQGVRLEQYF.

This clonotype was seen a few times. A read error is possible here, since a much larger clone lies one base away. Likely a read error: the CDR3 ends without its conserved phenylalanine or tryptophan. The V call is TRBV30, the J call TRBJ2-1; 7 bases map to TRBD1. Germline CDR1 GTSNPN, CDR2 SVGIG (reference sequence). V gave up 7 bases and J gave up 10 bases; unmatched junction bases: 13. The CDR3 length is 13 residues. CDR3: CASARQGLEEQFC. CDR3 DNA: TGTGCCTCCGCGAGACAGGGTTTAGAGGAGCAGTTCTGC.

This clonotype was detected a few times. The chain carries TRBV9 and TRBJ2-3, with D possibly TRBD2 on 5 matching bases. V lost 4 bases to trimming and J lost 4 bases, with 16 bases between them. The germline gives CDR1 SGDLS, CDR2 YYNGEE. The CDR3 has 15 amino acids. The CDR3 here is CASSPGGSVSDTQYF. CDR3 nucleotide sequence: TGTGCCAGCAGCCCCGGTGGGAGTGTGTCAGATACGCAGTATTTT.

This clonotype was seen only once. The chain combines TRBV20-1 with TRBJ2-3, with D possibly being TRBD2 (6 bases). The CDR3 loop spans 17 amino acids. Germline-derived CDR1 and CDR2 are DFQATT and SNEGSKA (reference sequence). V lost 0 bases, J lost 1 base, and 17 bases lay in between. Written as DNA, the CDR3 is TGCAGTGCTAGAGATCGGCGGGACGGTGGAGGCACAGATACGCAGTATTTT. This encodes CSARDRRDGGGTDTQYF.

This chain uses TRBV9 with TRBJ2-1, with 7 bases lining up with TRBD2. Looked up from germline, CDR1 is SGDLS and CDR2 is YYNGEE. J was trimmed by 3 bases and V by 4 bases; bases with no gene match: 7. The CDR3 runs to 15 residues. The DNA of the CDR3 is TGTGCCAGCAGCCCCGCCTGGGACTACTACAATGAGCAGTTCTTC. Translated: CASSPAWDYYNEQFF.

The CDR3: CSARDWASGDSEQFF. The DNA of the CDR3 is TGCAGTGCTAGAGATTGGGCTAGCGGGGACTCAGAGCAGTTCTTC. The chain links TRBV20-1 to TRBJ2-1; 9 nucleotides line up with TRBD2. CDR1 DFQATT and CDR2 SNEGSKA come from the germline V gene (reference sequence). Unmatched junction bases numbered 10, after V lost 0 bases and J lost 10 bases. The CDR3 spans 15 residues.

The gene calls are TRBV6-5 and TRBJ1-5; D uncertain. CDR3 length: 15 residues. The germline V gene encodes CDR1 MNHEY and CDR2 SVGAGI. V gave up 0 bases and J gave up 4 bases, with 10 bases separating them. The CDR3 DNA sequence: TGTGCCAGCAGTTACTCGATGGTGCGGAATCAGCCCCAGCATTTT. Translation: CASSYSMVRNQPQHF.

V is TRBV12-3 or TRBV12-4 and J is TRBJ1-2, with 9 bases aligning to TRBD1. This CDR3 has 14 amino acids. The V segment lost 6 bases and the J segment 3 bases; nucleotides outside the gene matches: 5. CDR3 in DNA: TGTGCCAGCAGACCCGGACAGGGGCACTATGGCTACACCTTC. This sequence encodes CASRPGQGHYGYTF.

This clonotype occurred a few times. The chain carries TRBV20-1 and TRBJ1-6; D remains ambiguous. Germline-derived CDR1 and CDR2 are DFQATT and SNEGSKA (reference sequence). The CDR3 length is 16 residues. V was clipped by 0 bases and J by 9 bases, with 18 bases between them. The DNA for the CDR3 is TGCAGTGCTAGAGATGAAACTCCTCGGCTTAGTTCACCCCTCCACTTT. Protein sequence: CSARDETPRLSSPLHF.

This clonotype has only a few counts. The rearrangement uses TRBV25-1 and TRBJ2-3, with no clear D. CDR3 length: 14 residues. Trimming took off 0 bases at V and 3 bases at J, with 7 bases between the two ends. Germline V CDR1 and CDR2: MGHDK, SYGVNS. The CDR3 coding sequence is TGTGCCAGCAGTGAATATAGGCTTACAGATACGCAGTATTTT. This codes for CASSEYRLTDTQYF.

This clonotype has a handful of counts. The J gene is TRBJ2-3, the V gene TRBV20-1; 10 positions match TRBD2. The V gene end was trimmed by 5 bases and the J gene end by 0 bases; junction bases not matched to a gene: 11. CDR1 and CDR2 (germline): DFQATT, SNEGSKA (reference sequence). The CDR3 length is 17 residues. The CDR3 nucleotides are TGCAGTGCTGATACTAGCGGGGAACGTGCTAGCACAGATACGCAGTATTTT. Its protein is CSADTSGERASTDTQYF.

This chain joins TRBV7-9 and TRBJ2-1, with 10 bases that match TRBD2. Germline CDR1 is SEHNR and CDR2 is FQNEAQ (reference sequence). J lost 6 bases, V lost 6 bases, and 5 bases had no gene match. The CDR3 is 14 amino acids. CDR3 residues: CASSNLAGVNEQFF. CDR3 bases: TGTGCCAGCAGTAATCTAGCGGGAGTCAATGAGCAGTTCTTC. The variable domain in full, completed from reference TRBV7-9 and TRBJ2-1, reads DTGVSQNPRHKITKRGQNVTFRCDPISEHNRLYWYRQTLGQGPEFLTYFQNEAQLEKSRLLSDRFSAERPKGSFSTLEIQRTEQGDSAMYLCASSNLAGVNEQFFGPGTRLTVL.

This clonotype was counted only a few times. The chain links TRBV4-2 to TRBJ1-1, with TRBD1 identical over 8 bases. The V gene end was trimmed by 4 bases and the J gene end by 3 bases; junction bases not matched to a gene: 10. CDR3 length equals 16 residues. Germline-derived CDR1 and CDR2 are LGHNA and YNFKEQ. CDR3 amino acids: CASSPEEGTGYTEAFF. CDR3 bases: TGTGCCAGCAGCCCTGAGGAGGGGACAGGATACACTGAAGCTTTCTTT.